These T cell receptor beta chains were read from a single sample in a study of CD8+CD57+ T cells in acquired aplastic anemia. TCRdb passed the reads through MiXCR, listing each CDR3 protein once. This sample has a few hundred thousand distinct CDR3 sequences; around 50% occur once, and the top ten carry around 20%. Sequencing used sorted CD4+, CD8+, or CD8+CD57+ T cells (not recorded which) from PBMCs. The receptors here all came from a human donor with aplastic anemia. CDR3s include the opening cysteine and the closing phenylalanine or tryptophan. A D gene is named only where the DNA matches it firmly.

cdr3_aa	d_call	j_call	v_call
CASSIGRGQGEDTQYF	TRBD1	TRBJ2-3	TRBV19
CASSSSGGYNDEQFF	TRBD2	TRBJ2-1	TRBV5-4
CAISEGQGRETQYF	TRBD1	TRBJ2-5	TRBV10-3
CASSPRTGFQNIQYF	TRBD1	TRBJ2-4	TRBV7-2
CSARNPGQGTHEQYF	TRBD1	TRBJ2-7	TRBV20-1
CSATLQGPRRDGYTF	-	TRBJ1-2	TRBV20-1
CASSQNGPQLFF	-	TRBJ2-1	TRBV4-1
CASSYSSRGYEQYF	-	TRBJ2-7	TRBV6-5
CASGNLAQDYEQYF	-	TRBJ2-7	TRBV11-3
CASSPPAGETQYF	-	TRBJ2-5	TRBV7-3